This TCR beta chain was sequenced in a study of T-cell memory formation after mild COVID-19. Germline assignment: CDR1 SGHDN and CDR2 FVKESK. The CDR3 spans 16 residues. Trimming removed 0 bases from V and 6 bases from J, with 15 bases in between. This clonotype appeared a few times. MiXCR, run by TCRdb on the 5' RACE reads, gives a single entry per CDR3 protein. The sample has some 320,000 distinct CDR3 sequences, 13% to 15% seen once; the top ten hold under 25%. This receptor was taken from a young man who had mild COVID-19 (a few samples of this study predate the infection). Cell type and time point are not known. The chain has TRBV14 and TRBJ2-1; a possible D gene is TRBD1 (6 bases). The sequencing sample was made of PBMCs or a T cell subset sorted from them (not recorded which). The CDR3 sequence: CASSQDWAGDTNEQFF. CDR3 sequence (DNA): TGTGCCAGCAGCCAAGATTGGGCAGGGGATACCAATGAGCAGTTCTTC.